The next 26 T cell receptor beta chains were all read from a single sample in a study of OX40 agonist ivuxolimab in advanced cancers. TCRdb keeps only in-frame clones here, not all; method: immunoSEQ multiplex PCR. The sample records some 64,000 clones, about 90% being singletons. The sample in question was CD4+ or CD8+ T cells sorted from blood, obtained in a trial of the OX40 agonist ivuxolimab. These TCRs come from an adult with an advanced solid tumor such as melanoma, head and neck, liver or kidney cancer.

This rearrangement joins TRBV7-9 to TRBJ2-5; D gene uncertain. V lost 10 bases, J lost 5 bases, and 8 bases lay in between. The CDR3 has 10 amino acids. The germline CDR1 and CDR2 sequences are SEHNR and FQNEAQ (reference sequence). CDR3: CATDPETQYF. For the CDR3, the DNA is TGTGCCACCGACCCGGAGACCCAGTACTTC.

V gene TRBV7-2 combines with J gene TRBJ2-1; maybe TRBD2 (5 bases). Trimming cost V 1 base and J 0 bases, with 10 bases left between them. Germline V CDR1 and CDR2: SGHTA, FQGNSA. This CDR3 spans 16 amino acids. The CDR3 loop reads CASSLEWRPSYNEQFF. The CDR3 DNA follows: TGTGCCAGCAGCTTAGAGTGGAGGCCCTCCTACAATGAGCAGTTCTTC.

This chain joins TRBV27 and TRBJ2-1; D might be TRBD1 or TRBD2, each matching 6 bases. In germline, CDR1 is MNHEY, CDR2 SMNVEV (reference sequence). Trimming left V 6 bases short and J 9 bases short, with 18 bases between. The CDR3 runs to 14 residues. CDR3 region: CASSPGGGRGEQFF. Here the CDR3 DNA reads TGTGCCAGCAGCCCAGGAGGGGGGCGCGGTGAGCAGTTCTTC.

This rearrangement joins TRBV23-1 to TRBJ2-5; D remains ambiguous. TRBV23-1 belongs to the ORF category, with a function that is uncertain. Between the trimmed V and J ends, which lost 1 base and 3 bases, there was a span of 15 bases. This CDR3 is 16 amino acids long. The CDR3 reads CASSQLALTLEETQYF. Written as DNA, the CDR3 is TGCGCCAGCAGTCAATTAGCCCTCACATTGGAAGAGACCCAGTACTTC.

V gene TRBV6-5 combines with J gene TRBJ2-3; no clear D gene. The CDR3 runs to 15 residues. V lost 6 bases and J 2 bases, leaving 15 bases between the germline ends. Looked up from germline, CDR1 is MNHEY and CDR2 is SVGAGI. The CDR3, as DNA: TGTGCCAGCAGCCGTTCTCTGATCACCACAGATACGCAGTATTTT. This sequence encodes CASSRSLITTDTQYF.

The chain links TRBV7-9 to TRBJ1-2; 12 bases are a match to TRBD1. The germline V gene encodes CDR1 SEHNR and CDR2 FQNEAQ (reference sequence). The CDR3 covers 16 residues. V trimming: 6 bases; J trimming: 6 bases; junction bases outside the gene matches: 11. The CDR3 here is CASSLYTGQGANGYTF. In DNA form, the CDR3 reads TGTGCCAGCAGTTTGTACACGGGACAGGGGGCCAATGGCTACACCTTC.

Details on this clone: The junction departs from the called germline gene at one end, perhaps through a read error. This specimen includes other DNA sequences encoding the same CDR3. The chain uses TRBV6-5 and TRBJ1-1, with TRBD1 identical over 10 bases. This CDR3 region has 15 residues. Germline values: CDR1 MNHEY, CDR2 SVGAGI. The CDR3 sequence is CASSPGDRGNTEAFF. CDR3 in DNA: TGTGCCAGCAGTCCCGGGGACAGGGGAAACACTGAGGCTTTCTTT.

This clone is a singleton in its sample. The V gene is TRBV7-8, the J gene TRBJ2-1; D perhaps matches TRBD1 (5 bases). The germline V and J ends were trimmed by 5 bases and 0 bases, with 11 bases remaining between them. Germline assignment: CDR1 SGHVS and CDR2 FQNEAQ. CDR3 length equals 15 residues. The CDR3 spells CASSEFDSSYNEQFF. As DNA, the CDR3 is TGTGCCAGCAGCGAGTTCGACAGCTCCTACAATGAGCAGTTCTTC.

In its sample, this clone was seen once. The J gene is TRBJ1-3, the V gene TRBV2, with 8 bases matching TRBD1. The CDR3 is 16 amino acids. Trimming took 7 bases from V and 0 from J; bases not matched to a gene: 8. Germline CDR1 is SNHLY and CDR2 is FYNNEI. In DNA form, the CDR3 reads TGTGCCAGCACGAGTCAGGGGGCCCGCTCTGGAAACACCATATATTTT. Protein product: CASTSQGARSGNTIYF.

The V gene is TRBV19, the J gene TRBJ1-2; 7 bases are a match to TRBD1. The CDR3 is 18 amino acids. The germline CDR1 and CDR2 sequences are LNHDA and SQIVND (reference sequence). J was trimmed by 3 bases and V by 3 bases; bases with no gene match: 16. The CDR3 is CASSIRGTAPSSYYGYTF. The CDR3 DNA reads as TGTGCCAGTAGTATTAGGGGGACAGCTCCCTCCTCCTACTATGGCTACACCTTC.

This clone was detected once. CDR3 sequence reads: CASSVAVGSSMGANVLTF. The CDR3 DNA sequence: TGTGCCAGCAGCGTTGCGGTGGGGAGCTCTATGGGGGCCAACGTCCTGACTTTC. This rearrangement joins TRBV9 to TRBJ2-6, with a tentative D call TRBD2 (5 bases). V lost 2 bases, J lost 4 bases, and 19 bases lay in between. Germline assignment: CDR1 SGDLS and CDR2 YYNGEE. The CDR3 totals 18 residues.

The chain is built from TRBV27 and TRBJ1-1, with unresolved D. Trimming pared 6 bases from V and 11 bases from J, leaving 19 bases between. Germline loops: CDR1 MNHEY, CDR2 SMNVEV (reference sequence). The CDR3 loop spans 13 amino acids. This CDR3 reads CASRSVLANEAFF. The DNA of the CDR3 is TGTGCCAGCAGATCCGTCTTGGCGAACGAGGCTTTCTTT.

CDR3 residues: CASSLGRVPTGGYTF. The CDR3 DNA reads TGCGCCAGCAGCCTTGGCCGGGTCCCTACAGGCGGCTACACCTTC. V is TRBV5-1 and J is TRBJ1-2; D may be TRBD1 (5 bases). Per the germline V gene, CDR1 is SGHRS and CDR2 is YFSETQ. The CDR3 is made up of 15 amino acids. V lost 4 bases and J lost 8, with 21 bases in between. Supplemented by reference TRBV5-1 and TRBJ1-2, the full variable domain reads KAGVTQTPRYLIKTRGQQVTLSCSPISGHRSVSWYQQTPGQGLQFLFEYFSETQRNKGNFPGRFSGRQFSNSRSEMNVSTLELGDSALYLCASSLGRVPTGGYTFGSGTRLTVV.

The chain couples TRBV27 to TRBJ1-1; D is possibly TRBD1 (5 bases). The CDR3 has 13 residues. Germline CDR1 and CDR2: MNHEY and SMNVEV (reference sequence). Trimming left V 5 bases short and J 3 bases short, with 10 bases between. The DNA of the CDR3 is TGTGCCAGCAGTACCTGGGGGGACACTGAAGCTTTCTTT. Its translation is CASSTWGDTEAFF.

V gene TRBV5-4 combines with J gene TRBJ2-1; tentatively, D is TRBD1 or TRBD2 (5 bases each). V dropped 4 bases and J dropped 1 base, with 12 bases sitting between them. This CDR3 has 15 residues. CDR1 is SGHNT and CDR2 is YYREEE in the germline V gene (reference sequence). CDR3 protein: CASSPGTDSYNEQFF. CDR3 in DNA: TGTGCCAGCAGCCCCGGGACCGATTCCTACAATGAGCAGTTCTTC.

This clone has only one observation. The CDR3 sequence is CAWGASSSGNTIYF. Here the CDR3 DNA reads TGTGCCTGGGGTGCATCGAGCTCTGGAAACACCATATATTTT. The chain employs TRBV30 and TRBJ1-3; D is unresolved. V was pared by 5 bases and J by 0 bases, with 11 bases between. This CDR3 contains 14 residues. Germline V gene data show CDR1 as GTSNPN and CDR2 as SVGIG (reference sequence).

The CDR3: CASSSWTGVPLNWVLTF. The CDR3, as DNA: TGTGCCAGCAGCTCGTGGACAGGGGTACCTCTTAACTGGGTCCTGACTTTC. This rearrangement joins TRBV7-9 to TRBJ2-6, with TRBD1 identical over 9 bases. The length of the CDR3 is 17 residues. The trim removed 4 bases at V and 13 bases at J, leaving 17 bases unmatched. Germline V gene sequence: CDR1 SEHNR, CDR2 FQNEAQ (reference sequence). The full variable domain, its missing parts supplied by reference TRBV7-9 and TRBJ2-6, is DTGVSQNPRHKITKRGQNVTFRCDPISEHNRLYWYRQTLGQGPEFLTYFQNEAQLEKSRLLSDRFSAERPKGSFSTLEIQRTEQGDSAMYLCASSSWTGVPLNWVLTFGAGSRLTVL.

This sequence joins TRBV1 and TRBJ2-1; the DNA was not compared with TRBD1, the D call given in the table. TRBV1 is annotated as a pseudogene. This CDR3 region has 20 residues. CDR3 sequence (DNA): TGCACCAGCAGCCAAGGAATCTCCAGGGACAGGGGGCGGTCCTACAATGAGCAGTTCTTC. Protein sequence: CTSSQGISRDRGRSYNEQFF.

V usage is TRBV5-1 and J usage is TRBJ2-2; D gene ambiguous. Germline CDR1 SGHRS, CDR2 YFSETQ. V was clipped by 5 bases and J by 1 base, with 18 bases between them. The CDR3 loop spans 17 amino acids. The CDR3 loop reads CASSSIQGPLNTGELFF. CDR3 bases: TGCGCCAGCAGTTCCATCCAAGGACCCCTGAACACCGGGGAGCTGTTTTTT. Drawing the rest from reference TRBV5-1 and TRBJ2-2, the complete variable domain is KAGVTQTPRYLIKTRGQQVTLSCSPISGHRSVSWYQQTPGQGLQFLFEYFSETQRNKGNFPGRFSGRQFSNSRSEMNVSTLELGDSALYLCASSSIQGPLNTGELFFGEGSRLTVL.

This chain links TRBV9 with TRBJ1-1; perhaps TRBD1 as D (5 bases). V was clipped by 0 bases and J by 7 bases, with 13 bases between them. Germline V gene sequence: CDR1 SGDLS, CDR2 YYNGEE. The CDR3 has 14 residues. CDR3 in DNA: TGTGCCAGCAGCGTAGCTTCTCAGGGAAGTGAAGCTTTCTTT. Translated, it gives CASSVASQGSEAFF.

This sequence joins TRBV5-1 and TRBJ2-7, with 10 bases matching TRBD2. CDR3 length equals 16 residues. CDR1 and CDR2 (germline): SGHRS, YFSETQ. V was pared by 0 bases and J by 4 bases, with 7 bases of the junction left unmatched. CDR3 bases: TGCGCCAGCAGCTTGGGCTCTAGCGGGGGAGTATACGAGCAGTACTTC. This encodes CASSLGSSGGVYEQYF.

This clone was observed a few times. The chain links TRBV7-8 to TRBJ1-2; possible D gene TRBD1, 6 bases. In germline, CDR1 is SGHVS, CDR2 FQNEAQ. This CDR3 region has 12 residues. The ends were cut back, 2 bases at V and 6 bases at J, with 7 bases in the middle. The CDR3 region is CASSLRGDGYTF. CDR3 nucleotides: TGTGCCAGCAGCTTAAGGGGGGATGGCTACACCTTC.

The chain employs TRBV5-1 and TRBJ2-7; D ambiguous. Germline V gives CDR1 SGHRS, CDR2 YFSETQ. This CDR3 is 16 amino acids long. V lost 3 bases to trimming and J lost 4 bases, with 20 bases between them. The CDR3: CASSYQSRTNHYEQYF. The CDR3 DNA follows: TGCGCCAGCAGCTACCAATCCCGGACGAACCATTACGAGCAGTACTTC.

CDR3 in amino acids: CASSFSARANTGELFF. The CDR3 DNA reads as TGTGCCAGCAGCTTTTCCGCCAGGGCGAACACCGGGGAGCTGTTTTTT. The gene calls are TRBV5-5 and TRBJ2-2, with D tentatively TRBD1 (5 bases). The V gene lost 2 bases and the J gene lost 0 bases, with 11 bases spanning the gap. The CDR3 contains 16 residues. From germline, CDR1 is SGHKS and CDR2 YYEKEE (reference sequence).

The chain couples TRBV28 to TRBJ2-5, with a possible D match to TRBD2 (6 bases). The J call may be in error: the DNA end matches TRBJ2-7 better. Germline lookup yields CDR1 MDHEN and CDR2 SYDVKM. CDR3 length: 15 amino acids. The CDR3 nucleotides read TGTGCCAGCTTGACACGACTAGGTGGAGCCTACGAGCAGTACTTC. Translation: CASLTRLGGAYEQYF.

The chain is built from TRBV7-3 and TRBJ2-1, with D perhaps TRBD1 or TRBD2 (6 bases each). Trimming shortened V by 2 bases and J by 7 bases, and 15 bases separated the two germline ends. Germline CDR1 and CDR2: SGHTA and FQGTGA. The CDR3 has 15 amino acids. This CDR3 is CASSLRGPRRNEQFF. The CDR3 region has the DNA TGTGCCAGCAGCTTACGGGGGCCGAGGAGAAATGAGCAGTTCTTC.